What follows describes a single TCR beta chain. Its antigen is still unknown. This specimen belongs to a study of T cell responses to AZD1222 COVID-19 vaccine. Background on the study: Second-dose intervals near 4 or 12 weeks were combined. Points from the study as a whole: Donors were chiefly white British, with a greater number of females, and clonal diversity was perhaps underestimated. Regions left unmutated in variants are reportedly the target of nearly half of spike-specific TCRs. Repertoires were collected only later (after the peak T cell response had occurred).

The protocol was immunoSEQ multiplex PCR, while the TCRdb copy is restricted to in-frame clones and leaves out a portion. The data contain some 120,000 clones, roughly nine tenths of them singletons. CDR3 length equals 15 residues. V dropped 5 bases and J dropped 2; count of bases not matched to a gene: 4. CDR1 is LNHDA, CDR2 SQIVND, per germline (reference sequence). The chain carries TRBV19 and TRBJ1-5, with 9 nucleotides matching TRBD1. The clonotype comes from an adult in good health. The starting material was peripheral blood, obtained on day 0 of AZD1222 vaccination. The CDR3 coding sequence is TGTGCCAGTAGTCCGTGGGACAGGGGCAATCAGCCCCAGCATTTT. Translating gives CASSPWDRGNQPQHF. Drawing the rest from reference TRBV19 and TRBJ1-5, the complete variable domain is DGGITQSPKYLFRKEGQNVTLSCEQNLNHDAMYWYRQDPGQGLRLIYYSQIVNDFQKGDIAEGYSVSREKKESFPLTVTSAQKNPTAFYLCASSPWDRGNQPQHFGDGTRLSIL.